The 31 T cell receptor beta chains below were found in one sample sequenced in a study of CD8 T cells in Susac syndrome. Random hexamers were used to reverse transcribe the RNA input (0.5 to 1 ug). TCRdb itself ran the immunoSEQ multiplex PCR reads through MiXCR, one entry per CDR3 protein. The sample has 150,000 to 190,000 distinct CDR3 sequences, 90% to 95% seen once. Material: CD4+ T cells from PBMCs. These receptors were obtained from a human donor with Susac syndrome.

The chain combines TRBV5-1 with TRBJ2-3, with TRBD2 matching over 9 bases. The V gene end was trimmed by 2 bases and the J gene end by 2 bases; junction bases not matched to a gene: 3. Looked up from germline, CDR1 is SGHRS and CDR2 is YFSETQ. The CDR3 sequence is 15 residues long. CDR3 sequence (DNA): TGCGCCAGCAGCTTACCTAGCGGGGACACAGATACGCAGTATTTT. This encodes CASSLPSGDTDTQYF.

V usage is TRBV20-1 and J usage is TRBJ1-4; 7 bases are shared with TRBD1. CDR3 length: 15 residues. The V segment lost 6 bases and the J segment 7 bases; nucleotides outside the gene matches: 14. Per the germline V gene, CDR1 is DFQATT and CDR2 is SNEGSKA (reference sequence). Written as DNA, the CDR3 is TGCAGTGCGCGGGGAAAGGAGGGGGCGTCTGAAAAACTGTTTTTT. Protein sequence: CSARGKEGASEKLFF.

The chain links TRBV5-1 to TRBJ2-7; 9 bases are shared with TRBD1. The CDR3 is 15 amino acids. J was trimmed by 6 bases and V by 2 bases; bases with no gene match: 9. CDR1 is SGHRS, CDR2 YFSETQ, per germline. CDR3 coding DNA: TGCGCCAGCAGCTTACAGGGGGCGGACCTAGCCGAGCAGTACTTC. Its translation is CASSLQGADLAEQYF.

A few counts support this clonotype. This chain connects TRBV7-3 to TRBJ1-2; D might be TRBD1 (5 bases). This CDR3 has 13 amino acids. The V and J ends lost 5 bases and 4 bases respectively, with 11 bases between them. Germline CDR1 is SGHTA and CDR2 is FQGTGA. CDR3 DNA: TGTGCCAGCAGCCCGGACAAGAGCTATGGCTACACCTTC. Its protein is CASSPDKSYGYTF.

The chain uses TRBV9 and TRBJ2-7; no firm D call. Trimming removed 4 bases from V and 5 bases from J, with 13 bases in between. CDR1 is SGDLS and CDR2 is YYNGEE in the germline V gene. This CDR3 comprises 13 residues. The CDR3 DNA sequence: TGTGCCAGCAGCAAAGGGATGTCTAACGAGCAGTACTTC. This encodes CASSKGMSNEQYF.

V and J are TRBV20-1 and TRBJ2-7; D ambiguous. Looked up from germline, CDR1 is DFQATT and CDR2 is SNEGSKA (reference sequence). The CDR3 totals 11 residues. V shed 7 bases and J shed 9 bases, with 16 bases lying between them. CDR3 amino acids: CSGKTLTTQYF. CDR3 in DNA: TGCAGTGGCAAGACTCTAACAACGCAGTACTTC.

The rearrangement links TRBV3-1 to TRBJ2-2; no clear D gene. The CDR3 contains 13 residues. Germline CDR1 is LGHDT and CDR2 is YNNKEL (reference sequence). Trimming left V 4 bases short and J 9 bases short, with 12 bases between. CDR3 loop: CASSRVSLRELFF. The CDR3, as DNA: TGTGCCAGCAGCCGTGTATCATTGCGGGAGCTGTTTTTT.

The V gene is TRBV29-1, the J gene TRBJ2-7, with TRBD2 matching over 10 bases. The CDR3 loop spans 15 amino acids. V shed 1 base and J 3 bases; nucleotides not matched to a gene: 6. Per the germline V gene, CDR1 is SQVTM and CDR2 is ANQGSEA. The CDR3 is CSVEVRLAGFYEQYF. DNA of the CDR3: TGCAGCGTTGAAGTCAGACTAGCGGGCTTCTACGAGCAGTACTTC.

The chain combines TRBV5-1 with TRBJ2-4; D may correspond to TRBD1 or TRBD2 (6 bases each). The CDR3 covers 14 residues. Germline V gene data show CDR1 as SGHRS and CDR2 as YFSETQ. Trimming shortened V by 4 bases and J by 5 bases, and 13 bases separated the two germline ends. CDR3 amino acids: CASSRGAHENIQYF. In nucleotides, the CDR3 is TGCGCCAGCAGCAGGGGGGCACACGAAAACATTCAGTACTTC.

This chain connects TRBV29-1 to TRBJ1-1; 8 nucleotides agree with TRBD1. V was pared by 7 bases and J by 5 bases, with 12 bases of the junction left unmatched. The CDR3 covers 14 residues. Germline CDR1 reads SQVTM; CDR2 reads ANQGSEA. In DNA, the CDR3 is TGCAGCGGGATGGCAGGGGGCAAGGTTACTGAAGCTTTCTTT. Residues: CSGMAGGKVTEAFF. Based on the CDR3 plus reference TRBV29-1 and TRBJ1-1, the full variable domain is SAVISQKPSRDICQRGTSLTIQCQVDSQVTMMFWYRQQPGQSLTLIATANQGSEATYESGFVIDKFPISRPNLTFSTLTVSNMSPEDSSIYLCSGMAGGKVTEAFFGQGTRLTVV.

This clonotype was counted once. The rearrangement uses TRBV7-3 and TRBJ2-3; 9 nucleotides align to TRBD1. Trimming cost V 4 bases and J 0 bases; bases outside gene matches: 2. The CDR3 consists of 15 residues. The germline V gene has CDR1 SGHTA and CDR2 FQGTGA. The CDR3 sequence: CASSYRGRSTDTQYF. The CDR3 DNA reads TGTGCCAGCAGCTACAGGGGGCGAAGCACAGATACGCAGTATTTT.

The V and J genes are TRBV18 and TRBJ2-4, with no clear D. V lost 1 base and J 1 base, leaving 5 bases between the germline ends. CDR1 is KGHSH, CDR2 LQKENI, per germline. The CDR3 loop spans 14 amino acids. The CDR3 DNA reads as TGTGCCAGCTCACCACTGGGTGCCAAAAACATTCAGTACTTC. This encodes CASSPLGAKNIQYF. Using reference TRBV18 and TRBJ2-4 for the parts outside the CDR3, the full variable domain is NAGVMQNPRHLVRRRGQEARLRCSPMKGHSHVYWYRQLPEEGLKFMVYLQKENIIDESGMPKERFSAEFPKEGPSILRIQQVVRGDSAAYFCASSPLGAKNIQYFGAGTRLSVL.

The chain combines TRBV7-2 with TRBJ2-7; D possibly corresponds to TRBD2 (5 bases). The CDR3 runs 13 residues. V lost 3 bases, J lost 4 bases, and 10 bases lay in between. Germline lookup yields CDR1 SGHTA and CDR2 FQGNSA. The CDR3 sequence: CASSFHTGYEQYF. The DNA of the CDR3 is TGTGCCAGCAGCTTCCATACGGGATACGAGCAGTACTTC.

V usage is TRBV19 and J usage is TRBJ1-5; TRBD1 matches at 7 bases. The junction had 8 bases not matched to a gene; V was cut back by 9 bases and J by 0 bases. The CDR3 has 15 residues. Per germline, CDR1 LNHDA and CDR2 SQIVND (reference sequence). The CDR3 DNA reads as TGTGCCAGGGGGGACAGCGATTATAGCAATCAGCCCCAGCATTTT. Translated, it gives CARGDSDYSNQPQHF.

The chain employs TRBV10-3 and TRBJ2-3; D is possibly TRBD1 or TRBD2 (5 bases each). The CDR3 totals 14 residues. Germline CDR1 ENHRY, CDR2 SYGVKD. V gave up 6 bases and J gave up 2 bases, with 12 bases separating them. CDR3 nucleotide sequence: TGTGCCATCAGGGCCGGGACGGACACAGATACGCAGTATTTT. Protein sequence: CAIRAGTDTDTQYF.

The sample holds one count of this clonotype. The chain employs TRBV9 and TRBJ2-7; 9 nucleotides agree with TRBD2. Germline trimming cut 0 bases from V and 0 bases from J; bases unmatched to any gene: 4. The length of the CDR3 is 16 residues. The germline gives CDR1 SGDLS, CDR2 YYNGEE. CDR3 protein: CASSVDSGGTSYEQYF. The DNA for the CDR3 is TGTGCCAGCAGCGTAGACAGCGGGGGGACCTCCTACGAGCAGTACTTC.

J is TRBJ2-2 and V is TRBV12-3 or TRBV12-4; 7 bases are shared with TRBD1. The CDR3 has 15 residues. V was clipped by 5 bases and J by 3 bases; unmatched bases: 6. CDR3 protein: CASSRTGRDTGELFF. In DNA form, the CDR3 reads TGTGCCAGCAGTCGGACAGGAAGAGACACCGGGGAGCTGTTTTTT.

This chain uses TRBV27 with TRBJ2-3; 8 nucleotides align to TRBD2. The CDR3 is made up of 14 amino acids. Germline CDR1 reads MNHEY; CDR2 reads SMNVEV (reference sequence). Trimming took 6 bases from V and 4 from J; bases not matched to a gene: 6. CDR3 loop: CASRSAGGPDTQYF. CDR3 DNA sequence: TGTGCCAGCAGATCCGCGGGGGGCCCAGATACGCAGTATTTT.

This chain joins TRBV3-1 and TRBJ1-6; D perhaps matches TRBD1 (5 bases). Between the trimmed V and J ends, which lost 5 bases and 9 bases, there was a span of 11 bases. CDR3 length equals 13 residues. Germline V gives CDR1 LGHDT, CDR2 YNNKEL (reference sequence). CDR3 loop: CASSELGTSPLHF. The CDR3 bases are TGTGCCAGCAGCGAGCTCGGGACTTCACCCCTCCACTTT.

J is TRBJ2-3 and V is TRBV9; no definite D call. The V and J ends lost 4 bases and 2 bases respectively, with 14 bases between them. The CDR3 is 15 residues long. From germline, CDR1 is SGDLS and CDR2 YYNGEE. The CDR3 region has the DNA TGTGCCAGCAGCCCCGCCGCCTTCCCCACAGATACGCAGTATTTT. It codes for CASSPAAFPTDTQYF.

Written as DNA, the CDR3 is TGCAGCGCGGGGAGCAATCAGCCCCAGCATTTT. This gives the protein CSAGSNQPQHF. The rearrangement links TRBV29-1 to TRBJ1-5; unclear D gene. Germline-derived CDR1 and CDR2 are SQVTM and ANQGSEA. The CDR3 contains 11 residues. Deletions cut 7 bases from V and 1 base from J, with 5 bases between.

This sequence joins TRBV12-3 or TRBV12-4 and TRBJ2-7; 8 bases align to TRBD1. The V gene end was trimmed by 3 bases and the J gene end by 3 bases; junction bases not matched to a gene: 7. This CDR3 has 15 residues. CDR3 residues: CASSLDTGQDYEQYF. The CDR3, as DNA: TGTGCCAGCAGTTTGGACACGGGACAGGACTACGAGCAGTACTTC.

This sequence joins TRBV20-1 and TRBJ1-1; weak D call: TRBD1 (5 bases). Germline-derived CDR1 and CDR2 are DFQATT and SNEGSKA (reference sequence). The CDR3 is made up of 15 amino acids. With 0 bases removed from V and 3 bases from J, the gap between germline ends came to 14 bases. The DNA of the CDR3 is TGCAGTGCTAGAGATCGGGCAGGGTGGGACACTGAAGCTTTCTTT. This codes for CSARDRAGWDTEAFF.

The chain couples TRBV6-5 to TRBJ2-5; the D is unclear. The CDR3 is made up of 15 amino acids. V gave up 3 bases and J gave up 2 bases, with 13 bases separating them. Germline V gives CDR1 MNHEY, CDR2 SVGAGI. CDR3 sequence: CASSYSPAGQETQYF. In DNA form, the CDR3 reads TGTGCCAGCAGTTATTCACCGGCCGGGCAAGAGACCCAGTACTTC.

Only one count was recorded for this clonotype. The gene calls are TRBV27 and TRBJ1-1; maybe TRBD1 (5 bases). This CDR3 spans 15 amino acids. V was cut by 5 bases and J by 0 bases, with 13 bases left in between. CDR1 and CDR2 from the germline V gene are MNHEY and SMNVEV (reference sequence). The CDR3 DNA is TGTGCCAGCAGTGTCCCGGGACGTATGAACACTGAAGCTTTCTTT. Protein sequence: CASSVPGRMNTEAFF.

The genes are TRBV20-1 and TRBJ2-3; D ambiguous. The CDR3 extends over 15 amino acids. V shed 6 bases and J shed 0 bases, with 16 bases lying between them. Germline assignment: CDR1 DFQATT and CDR2 SNEGSKA (reference sequence). In DNA, the CDR3 is TGCAGTGCCGGACGCCGGTCCTCTAGCACAGATACGCAGTATTTT. This translates into CSAGRRSSSTDTQYF.

V usage is TRBV29-1 and J usage is TRBJ1-2; D gene uncertain. V was cut by 6 bases and J by 0 bases, with 11 bases left in between. There are 13 residues in the CDR3. The germline V gene encodes CDR1 SQVTM and CDR2 ANQGSEA. CDR3 residues: CSVTGESNYGYTF. For the CDR3, the DNA is TGCAGCGTGACTGGGGAATCTAACTATGGCTACACCTTC.

Points on this clonotype: Germline and junction disagree at one end, which may indicate a read error. V and J are TRBV25-1 and TRBJ2-3; 8 nucleotides line up with TRBD2. CDR1 is MGHDK, CDR2 SYGVNS, per germline. The CDR3 is made up of 15 amino acids. Here the CDR3 reads CANSPPKRGTDTQYF. CDR3 nucleotides: TGTGCCAACAGTCCCCCCAAGCGGGGGACAGATACGCAGTATTTT.

For the CDR3, the DNA is TGTGCCACCAGCAGGCAGACAGGGCGCAATCAGCCCCAGCATTTT. It translates to CATSRQTGRNQPQHF. The chain employs TRBV15 and TRBJ1-5, with 7 bases fitting TRBD1. This CDR3 contains 15 residues. J lost 2 bases, V lost 3 bases, and 4 bases had no gene match. Germline V gene sequence: CDR1 LNHNV, CDR2 YYDKDF (reference sequence).

This sequence joins TRBV29-1 and TRBJ2-7; TRBD2 agrees at 11 bases. Germline trimming cut 2 bases from V and 7 bases from J; bases unmatched to any gene: 16. There are 17 residues in the CDR3. Germline CDR1 reads SQVTM; CDR2 reads ANQGSEA. CDR3 loop: CSVESPLTSGGPGEQYF. The CDR3 bases are TGCAGCGTTGAAAGCCCCCTTACTAGCGGGGGCCCCGGAGAGCAGTACTTC.

V and J are TRBV6-6 and TRBJ2-7, with D maybe TRBD1 (5 bases). V lost 8 bases to trimming and J lost 7 bases, with 27 bases between them. The CDR3 contains 16 residues. Germline-derived CDR1 and CDR2 are MNHNY and SVGAGI (reference sequence). CDR3 amino acids: CASCGGWGRSSEEQYF. CDR3 nucleotide sequence: TGTGCCAGCTGTGGTGGATGGGGCCGATCCTCTGAAGAGCAGTACTTC.